Following are 20 T cell receptor beta chains from one sample sequenced in a study of T cells after posttransplantation cyclophosphamide. Profiling relied on immunoSEQ multiplex PCR, and the TCRdb table lists in-frame clones only, not all of them. The sample consists of under 35,000 clones, 75% to 95% of them appearing once. The naive gate required viable CD3+CD4+ or CD3+CD8+ cells with CCR7+CD45RA+CD45RO-CD95-CD27+CD28+ phenotype. The sequencing input was naive CD4+ T cells sorted from PBMCs. Receptors originate from a woman aged 55-70 years in good health, CMV-negative, and a related stem cell transplant donor.

The chain carries TRBV7-9 and TRBJ1-6; D might be TRBD1 (5 bases). Trimming removed 5 bases at V and 7 bases at J, with 12 bases between. Looked up from germline, CDR1 is SEHNR and CDR2 is FQNEAQ (reference sequence). This CDR3 spans 14 amino acids. The DNA of the CDR3 is TGTGCCAGCAGCAACCCCGGGGGAAATTCACCCCTCCACTTT. Its protein product is CASSNPGGNSPLHF.

The chain employs TRBV6-6 and TRBJ1-1, with D unclear. CDR3 size: 11 residues. Trimming cost V 3 bases and J 6 bases, with 5 bases left between them. Germline loops: CDR1 MNHNY, CDR2 SVGAGI (reference sequence). The CDR3 DNA follows: TGTGCCAGCAGTTATGTCGCTGAAGCTTTCTTT. As protein: CASSYVAEAFF.

The chain uses TRBV7-3 and TRBJ1-2; 10 nucleotides agree with TRBD1. Germline loops: CDR1 SGHTA, CDR2 FQGTGA. The CDR3 runs 14 residues. The J segment lost 8 bases and the V segment lost 4 bases, leaving 7 bases of the junction unmatched. The CDR3 bases are TGTGCCAGCAGCTCTGGGACAGGGGTGGGAGGCTACACCTTC. It encodes CASSSGTGVGGYTF.

The chain is built from TRBV6-5 and TRBJ2-1, with 9 bases fitting TRBD2. With 5 bases clipped from V and 4 bases from J, the junction kept 6 bases outside the gene matches. This CDR3 is 15 amino acids long. CDR1 and CDR2 from the germline V gene are MNHEY and SVGAGI. Here the CDR3 reads CASSPSGGRYNEQFF. CDR3 coding DNA: TGTGCCAGCAGTCCCAGCGGGGGGAGGTACAATGAGCAGTTCTTC.

Turning to this clone: One end of the junction is discordant with germline, which a read error may explain. This chain connects TRBV7-7 to TRBJ2-2, with D tentatively TRBD2 (6 bases). CDR1 and CDR2 from the germline V gene are SSHAT and FNYEAQ (reference sequence). CDR3 length: 14 amino acids. The CDR3 sequence is CASRLAANTGELFF. The CDR3 DNA sequence: TGTGCTAGCAGGTTAGCGGCAAACACCGGGGAGCTGTTTTTT.

The chain couples TRBV18 to TRBJ2-6; no reliable D call. CDR3 length: 16 residues. V was cut by 4 bases and J by 0 bases, with 10 bases left in between. Germline CDR1 is KGHSH and CDR2 is LQKENI. The CDR3 sequence is CASSQPGLSGANVLTF. DNA for the CDR3: TGTGCCAGCTCACAGCCAGGCCTCTCTGGGGCCAACGTCCTGACTTTC.

The chain carries TRBV5-1 and TRBJ1-1, with D unclear. The V gene's germline CDR1 is SGHRS and CDR2 YFSETQ. V lost 3 bases to trimming and J lost 2 bases, with 11 bases between them. CDR3 size: 14 residues. The CDR3 spells CASSSGGFNTEAFF. CDR3 coding DNA: TGCGCCAGCAGCTCCGGCGGGTTTAACACTGAAGCTTTCTTT.

This chain uses TRBV6-5 with TRBJ2-4; D is ambiguous. The CDR3 is 14 residues long. The V gene's germline CDR1 is MNHEY and CDR2 SVGAGI. The V end lost 5 bases, the J end lost 1 base, and 9 bases lay between the germline ends. The CDR3 protein is CASSPSTAKNIQYF. In DNA form, the CDR3 reads TGTGCCAGCAGTCCGAGTACGGCCAAAAACATTCAGTACTTC.

This clone was recorded once. The J gene is TRBJ2-7, the V gene TRBV5-4; TRBD1 matches at 10 bases. This CDR3 region has 16 residues. V lost 0 bases to trimming and J lost 3 bases; unmatched junction nucleotides: 6. The germline gives CDR1 SGHNT, CDR2 YYREEE (reference sequence). The CDR3 DNA reads as TGTGCCAGCAGCTTGGGGGACAGGGGCGTTGGCTACGAGCAGTACTTC. Its translation is CASSLGDRGVGYEQYF.

The rearrangement joins TRBV7-9 to TRBJ2-1; TRBD2 agrees at 7 bases. The CDR3 runs to 16 residues. In germline, CDR1 is SEHNR, CDR2 FQNEAQ (reference sequence). The J segment lost 3 bases and the V segment lost 8 bases, leaving 13 bases of the junction unmatched. The CDR3 protein is CASYKWAGDFYNEQFF. In nucleotides, the CDR3 is TGTGCCAGCTATAAGTGGGCGGGAGATTTCTACAATGAGCAGTTCTTC.

The chain employs TRBV4-1 and TRBJ1-5; perhaps TRBD1 as D (5 bases). Germline V CDR1 and CDR2: MGHRA, YSYEKL. The CDR3 spans 15 residues. V was clipped by 0 bases and J by 7 bases, with 13 bases between them. The CDR3 DNA sequence: TGCGCCAGCAGCCAAGATCTGGACATCCTCCAGCCCCAGCATTTT. It encodes CASSQDLDILQPQHF.

The CDR3 here is CASSFTGGYGYTF. The CDR3 bases are TGTGCCAGCAGTTTTACGGGGGGCTATGGCTACACCTTC. The rearrangement uses TRBV27 and TRBJ1-2, with D perhaps matching TRBD1 (5 bases). The CDR3 has 13 amino acids. Germline-derived CDR1 and CDR2 are MNHEY and SMNVEV (reference sequence). The V gene lost 3 bases and the J gene lost 4 bases, with 9 bases spanning the gap.

This chain connects TRBV6-5 to TRBJ2-5; possibly TRBD2 for D (6 bases). Germline values: CDR1 MNHEY, CDR2 SVGAGI. This CDR3 is 13 amino acids long. With 8 bases removed from V and 5 bases from J, the gap between germline ends came to 15 bases. CDR3 coding DNA: TGTGCCAGCGGACTGATCGGAGGGGAGACCCAGTACTTC. Amino acid sequence: CASGLIGGETQYF.

This sequence joins TRBV9 and TRBJ1-5; no reliable D call. From germline, CDR1 is SGDLS and CDR2 YYNGEE. The CDR3 is 15 amino acids. Trimming pared 0 bases from V and 1 base from J, leaving 8 bases between. In DNA, the CDR3 is TGTGCCAGCAGCGTAGATCCGTCCAGCAATCAGCCCCAGCATTTT. Translated, it gives CASSVDPSSNQPQHF.

The chain has TRBV10-1 and TRBJ2-3; 11 nucleotides align to TRBD2. The CDR3 loop spans 14 amino acids. V lost 8 bases to trimming and J lost 1 base; unmatched junction nucleotides: 2. CDR1 WNHNN and CDR2 SYGVQD come from the germline V gene (reference sequence). The CDR3 sequence: CASSGLAGTDTQYF. Written as DNA, the CDR3 is TGCGCCAGCTCGGGACTAGCGGGCACAGATACGCAGTATTTT.

The genes are TRBV7-2 and TRBJ2-3; 13 bases line up with TRBD2. J lost 1 base, V lost 5 bases, and 6 bases had no gene match. CDR3 size: 17 residues. Germline loops: CDR1 SGHTA, CDR2 FQGNSA. The CDR3: CASSAGTSGTRTDTQYF. The CDR3, as DNA: TGTGCCAGCAGCGCCGGGACTAGCGGGACCCGCACAGATACGCAGTATTTT.

V and J are TRBV28 and TRBJ2-3; 8 bases are a match to TRBD1. This CDR3 is 16 amino acids long. The germline V gene encodes CDR1 MDHEN and CDR2 SYDVKM. V trimming: 5 bases; J trimming: 2 bases; junction bases outside the gene matches: 9. The CDR3 region has the DNA TGTGCCAGCAGTGAAACCCCGGGACAGGCCACAGATACGCAGTATTTT. As protein: CASSETPGQATDTQYF. Based on the CDR3 plus reference TRBV28 and TRBJ2-3, the full variable domain is DVKVTQSSRYLVKRTGEKVFLECVQDMDHENMFWYRQDPGLGLRLIYFSYDVKMKEKGDIPEGYSVSREKKERFSLILESASTNQTSMYLCASSETPGQATDTQYFGPGTRLTVL.

The rearrangement joins TRBV7-9 to TRBJ2-7; no clear D. Trimming cost V 2 bases and J 3 bases, with 2 bases left between them. This CDR3 has 11 amino acids. CDR1 and CDR2 from the germline V gene are SEHNR and FQNEAQ (reference sequence). For the CDR3, the DNA is TGTGCCAGCAGCTTACACTACGAGCAGTACTTC. It translates to CASSLHYEQYF.

The chain recombines TRBV1 with TRBJ2-1; the table assigns TRBD2, which was not confirmed against the DNA. TRBV1 is marked as a pseudogene. The CDR3 is 17 residues long. CDR3 in DNA: TGCACCAGCAGCCAAGATTCCCTTAGCGGGGAAGACAATGAGCAGTTCTTC. Protein product: CTSSQDSLSGEDNEQFF.

The chain has TRBV6-1 and TRBJ2-7; 9 bases are a match to TRBD2. The CDR3 covers 14 residues. Trimming cost V 5 bases and J 4 bases; bases outside gene matches: 6. CDR1 MNHNS and CDR2 SASEGT come from the germline V gene. Written as DNA, the CDR3 is TGTGCCAGCAGTCGCGCGGCGGGGGGGTACGAGCAGTACTTC. Protein sequence: CASSRAAGGYEQYF.